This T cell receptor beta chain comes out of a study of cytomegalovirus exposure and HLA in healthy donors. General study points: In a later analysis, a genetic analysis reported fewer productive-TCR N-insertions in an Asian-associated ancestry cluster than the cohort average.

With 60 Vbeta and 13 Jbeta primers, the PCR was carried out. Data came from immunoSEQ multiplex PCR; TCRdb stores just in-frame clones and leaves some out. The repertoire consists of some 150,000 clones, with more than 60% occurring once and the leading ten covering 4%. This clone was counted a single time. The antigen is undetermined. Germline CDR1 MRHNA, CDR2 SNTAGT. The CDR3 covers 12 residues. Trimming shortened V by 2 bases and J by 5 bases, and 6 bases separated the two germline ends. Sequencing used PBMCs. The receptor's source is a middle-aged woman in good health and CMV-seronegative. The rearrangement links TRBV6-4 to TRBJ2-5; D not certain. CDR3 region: CASSDGSETQYF. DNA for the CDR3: TGTGCCAGCAGTGACGGCTCGGAGACCCAGTACTTC.